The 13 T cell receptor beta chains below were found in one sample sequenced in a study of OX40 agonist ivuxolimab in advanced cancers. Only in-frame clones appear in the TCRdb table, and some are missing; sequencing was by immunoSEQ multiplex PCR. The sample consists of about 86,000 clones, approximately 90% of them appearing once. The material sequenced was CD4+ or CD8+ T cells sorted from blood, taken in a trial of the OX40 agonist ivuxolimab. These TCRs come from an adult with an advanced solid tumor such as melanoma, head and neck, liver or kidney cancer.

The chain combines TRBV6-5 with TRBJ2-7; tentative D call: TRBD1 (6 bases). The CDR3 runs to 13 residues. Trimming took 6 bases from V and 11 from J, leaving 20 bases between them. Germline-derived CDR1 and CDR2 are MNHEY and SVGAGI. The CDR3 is CASRKKRGHPEYF. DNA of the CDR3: TGTGCCAGCAGAAAAAAACGGGGACACCCAGAGTACTTC.

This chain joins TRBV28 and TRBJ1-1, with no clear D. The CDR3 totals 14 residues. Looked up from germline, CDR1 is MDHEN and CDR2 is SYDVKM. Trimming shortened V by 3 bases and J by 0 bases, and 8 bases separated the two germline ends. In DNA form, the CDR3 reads TGTGCCAGCAGTTTTCCCGGACTGAACACTGAAGCTTTCTTT. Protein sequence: CASSFPGLNTEAFF.

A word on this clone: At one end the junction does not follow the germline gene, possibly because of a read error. This CDR3 is CSVKELAGAGNEQFF. The DNA of the CDR3 is TGCAGCGTTAAAGAACTAGCGGGAGCCGGCAATGAGCAGTTCTTC. The chain employs TRBV29-1 and TRBJ2-1; 11 positions agree with TRBD2. This CDR3 has 15 residues. CDR1 SQVTM and CDR2 ANQGSEA come from the germline V gene.

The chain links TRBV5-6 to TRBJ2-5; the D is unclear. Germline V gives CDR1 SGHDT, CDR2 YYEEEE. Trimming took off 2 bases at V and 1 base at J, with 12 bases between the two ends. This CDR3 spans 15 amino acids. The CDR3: CASSLRGQPQETQYF. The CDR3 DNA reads TGTGCCAGCAGCTTAAGAGGCCAGCCCCAAGAGACCCAGTACTTC. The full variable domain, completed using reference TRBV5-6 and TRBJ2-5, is DAGVTQSPTHLIKTRGQQVTLRCSPKSGHDTVSWYQQALGQGPQFIFQYYEEEERQRGNFPDRFSGHQFPNYSSELNVNALLLGDSALYLCASSLRGQPQETQYFGPGTRLLVL.

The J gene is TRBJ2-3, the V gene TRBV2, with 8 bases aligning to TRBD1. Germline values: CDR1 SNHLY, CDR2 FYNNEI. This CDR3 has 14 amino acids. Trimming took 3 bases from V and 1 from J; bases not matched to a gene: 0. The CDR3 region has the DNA TGTGCCAGCAGTGAGGGACAGGGCACAGATACGCAGTATTTT. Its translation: CASSEGQGTDTQYF. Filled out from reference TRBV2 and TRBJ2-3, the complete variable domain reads EPEVTQTPSHQVTQMGQEVILRCVPISNHLYFYWYRQILGQKVEFLVSFYNNEISEKSEIFDDQFSVERPDGSNFTLKIRSTKLEDSAMYFCASSEGQGTDTQYFGPGTRLTVL.

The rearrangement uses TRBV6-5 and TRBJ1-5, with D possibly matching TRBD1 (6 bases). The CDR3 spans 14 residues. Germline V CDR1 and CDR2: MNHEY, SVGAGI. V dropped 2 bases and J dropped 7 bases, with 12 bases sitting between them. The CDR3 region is CASSYGRGGQPQHF. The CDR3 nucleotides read TGTGCCAGCAGTTACGGCAGGGGAGGCCAGCCCCAGCATTTT.

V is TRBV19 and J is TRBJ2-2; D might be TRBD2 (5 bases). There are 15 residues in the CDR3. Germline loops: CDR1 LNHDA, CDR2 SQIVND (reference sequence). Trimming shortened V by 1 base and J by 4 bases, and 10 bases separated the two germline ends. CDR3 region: CASSIVGSGTGELFF. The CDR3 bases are TGTGCCAGTAGTATAGTCGGCAGCGGCACCGGGGAGCTGTTTTTT.

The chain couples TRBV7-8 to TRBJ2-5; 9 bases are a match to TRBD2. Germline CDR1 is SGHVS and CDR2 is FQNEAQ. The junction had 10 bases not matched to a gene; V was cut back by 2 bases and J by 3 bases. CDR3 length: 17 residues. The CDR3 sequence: CASSLNVLAGNKETQYF. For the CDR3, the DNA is TGTGCCAGCAGCTTAAACGTCCTAGCGGGAAACAAAGAGACCCAGTACTTC.

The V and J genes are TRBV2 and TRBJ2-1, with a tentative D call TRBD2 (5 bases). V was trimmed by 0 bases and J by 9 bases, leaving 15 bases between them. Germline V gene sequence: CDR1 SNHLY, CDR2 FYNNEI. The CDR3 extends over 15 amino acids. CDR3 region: CASSEARTSNGEQFF. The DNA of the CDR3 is TGTGCCAGCAGTGAAGCTCGCACTAGTAACGGTGAGCAGTTCTTC.

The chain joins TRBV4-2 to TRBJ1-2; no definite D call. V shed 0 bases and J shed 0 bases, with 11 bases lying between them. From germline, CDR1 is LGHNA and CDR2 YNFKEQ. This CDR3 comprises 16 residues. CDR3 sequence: CASSQDGRGSNYGYTF. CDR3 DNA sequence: TGTGCCAGCAGCCAAGATGGGCGGGGTTCTAACTATGGCTACACCTTC.

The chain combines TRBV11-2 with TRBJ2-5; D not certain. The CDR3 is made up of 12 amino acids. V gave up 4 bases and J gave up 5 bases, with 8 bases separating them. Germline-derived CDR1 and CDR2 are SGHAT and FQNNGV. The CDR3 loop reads CASSSGGETQYF. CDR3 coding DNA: TGTGCCAGCAGCTCGGGTGGGGAGACCCAGTACTTC.

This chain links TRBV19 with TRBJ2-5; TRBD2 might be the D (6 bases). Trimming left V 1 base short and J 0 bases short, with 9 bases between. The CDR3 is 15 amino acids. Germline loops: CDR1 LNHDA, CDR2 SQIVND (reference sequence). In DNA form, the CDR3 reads TGTGCCAGTAGTATAGGGGGACTGTACCAAGAGACCCAGTACTTC. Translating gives CASSIGGLYQETQYF.

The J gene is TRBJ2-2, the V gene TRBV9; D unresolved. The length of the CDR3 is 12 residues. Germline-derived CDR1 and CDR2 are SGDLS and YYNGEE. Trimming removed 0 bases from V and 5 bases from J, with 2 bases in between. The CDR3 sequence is CASSVGTGELFF. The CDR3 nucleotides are TGTGCCAGCAGCGTAGGAACCGGGGAGCTGTTTTTT.